These 22 T cell receptor beta chains originate from one sample sequenced in a study of T cell responses to AZD1222 COVID-19 vaccine. Libraries were prepared by immunoSEQ multiplex PCR; TCRdb keeps only in-frame clonotypes and omits some of them. In the table there are around 130,000 clones, about 90% of which are singletons. Source: peripheral blood, taken on day 0 of AZD1222 vaccination. The origin of the receptors is an adult in good health.

This chain connects TRBV9 to TRBJ2-2; a possible D gene is TRBD1 (5 bases). The germline gives CDR1 SGDLS, CDR2 YYNGEE. Between the trimmed V and J ends, which lost 2 bases and 6 bases, there was a span of 8 bases. This CDR3 contains 13 residues. The DNA of the CDR3 is TGTGCCAGCAGCGTGGACACCTCCGGGGAGCTGTTTTTT. Residues: CASSVDTSGELFF.

The rearrangement links TRBV9 to TRBJ2-3; TRBD2 aligns across 8 bases. The junction had 9 bases not matched to a gene; V was cut back by 8 bases and J by 1 base. CDR3 size: 15 residues. Germline V CDR1 and CDR2: SGDLS, YYNGEE. The CDR3 spells CARNQAGEGTDTQYF. The CDR3 DNA follows: TGTGCCAGAAATCAAGCGGGAGAGGGCACAGATACGCAGTATTTT.

V and J are TRBV9 and TRBJ2-6; a weak D match, TRBD2 (6 bases). The CDR3 runs 18 residues. V lost 4 bases and J 0 bases, leaving 17 bases between the germline ends. CDR1 and CDR2 (germline): SGDLS, YYNGEE. The CDR3 coding sequence is TGTGCCAGCAGCCTTCATGGGAGGCTGACCTCTGGGGCCAACGTCCTGACTTTC. Translation gives CASSLHGRLTSGANVLTF.

This chain links TRBV4-2 with TRBJ2-2, with 7 positions matching TRBD2. Germline loops: CDR1 LGHNA, CDR2 YNFKEQ. The CDR3 loop spans 18 amino acids. Losses at the gene ends were 0 bases for V and 3 bases for J; bases not matched to a gene: 10. CDR3 amino acids: CASSQEGGAGRYTGELFF. The CDR3 DNA sequence: TGTGCCAGCAGCCAAGAAGGAGGAGCGGGGCGGTACACCGGGGAGCTGTTTTTT.

This rearrangement joins TRBV7-2 to TRBJ1-6; D remains unclear. The V gene lost 5 bases and the J gene lost 7 bases, with 12 bases spanning the gap. The germline V gene has CDR1 SGHTA and CDR2 FQGNSA. The CDR3 is 14 residues long. The CDR3 region has the DNA TGTGCCAGCAGCGCCACAGTCTTCAATTCACCCCTCCACTTT. As protein: CASSATVFNSPLHF.

The rearrangement links TRBV6-5 to TRBJ1-1, with D perhaps matching TRBD1 (6 bases). Germline-derived CDR1 and CDR2 are MNHEY and SVGAGI. The CDR3 has 13 amino acids. V dropped 6 bases and J dropped 1 base, with 9 bases sitting between them. The CDR3 sequence: CASSLQGNTEAFF. CDR3 in DNA: TGTGCCAGCAGCCTACAGGGGAACACTGAAGCTTTCTTT.

The chain joins TRBV15 to TRBJ1-1; D unclear. V lost 3 bases and J lost 0, with 11 bases in between. This CDR3 comprises 15 residues. Germline CDR1 is LNHNV and CDR2 is YYDKDF (reference sequence). The CDR3 DNA reads as TGTGCCACCAGCAGGCCCCGGCCGATGAACACTGAAGCTTTCTTT. Residues: CATSRPRPMNTEAFF.

V gene TRBV6-4 combines with J gene TRBJ2-2, with 9 bases matching TRBD2. Germline CDR1 reads MRHNA; CDR2 reads SNTAGT. The V and J ends lost 6 bases and 5 bases, in that order; junction bases with no gene match: 7. The CDR3 covers 15 residues. CDR3 nucleotides: TGTGCCAGCAGAGTATTAGCGGGGGCGACCGGGGAGCTGTTTTTT. Translated: CASRVLAGATGELFF.

J is TRBJ1-1 and V is TRBV5-6, with D uncertain. V was clipped by 0 bases and J by 5 bases, with 20 bases between them. The V gene's germline CDR1 is SGHDT and CDR2 YYEEEE. This CDR3 is 17 amino acids long. The CDR3 DNA reads TGTGCCAGCAGCTTGGTTGGTAGGGCGACCCGCGGGACTGAAGCTTTCTTT. It encodes CASSLVGRATRGTEAFF.

The rearrangement links TRBV3-1 (or the pseudogene TRBV3-2) to TRBJ1-6; tentatively, D is TRBD1 (6 bases). The CDR3 runs 17 residues. Germline V CDR1 and CDR2: LGHDT, YNNKEL (reference sequence). Trimming stripped 0 bases from V and 5 bases from J, with 14 bases between. For the CDR3, the DNA is TGTGCCAGCAGCCAAGATGGGGGGGGCGGAAATAATTCACCCCTCCACTTT. Translating it yields CASSQDGGGGNNSPLHF.

The chain couples TRBV10-3 to TRBJ2-6, with TRBD2 as a possible D gene (6 bases). From germline, CDR1 is ENHRY and CDR2 SYGVKD. There are 17 residues in the CDR3. Deletions cut 4 bases from V and 0 bases from J, with 13 bases between. The CDR3 spells CAISVADLHSGANVLTF. Here the CDR3 DNA reads TGTGCCATCAGTGTAGCGGACCTCCACTCTGGGGCCAACGTCCTGACTTTC.

V and J are TRBV29-1 and TRBJ2-7, with D uncertain. The V end was cut by 7 bases, the J end by 3 bases, with 19 bases between. The CDR3 has 14 residues. Per the germline V gene, CDR1 is SQVTM and CDR2 is ANQGSEA. CDR3 in DNA: TGCAGCGCTGCGACCGGCCAGCTGAGCTACGAGCAGTACTTC. Protein: CSAATGQLSYEQYF.

This rearrangement joins TRBV6-5 to TRBJ1-1, with a weak D call TRBD1 (6 bases). This CDR3 is 13 amino acids long. Germline assignment: CDR1 MNHEY and CDR2 SVGAGI. V was pared by 6 bases and J by 8 bases, with 16 bases between. As DNA, the CDR3 is TGTGCCAGCAGCTCTTACAGGGCACCCGAAGCTTTCTTT. Amino acid sequence: CASSSYRAPEAFF.

This clone was recorded once. The chain joins TRBV7-2 to TRBJ1-2; D is undetermined. The CDR3 contains 14 residues. The germline V and J ends were trimmed by 5 bases and 8 bases, with 18 bases remaining between them. Germline-derived CDR1 and CDR2 are SGHTA and FQGNSA. In nucleotides, the CDR3 is TGTGCCAGCAGCGTTGACGGGTCCCGGCGGGGCTACACCTTC. Translated, it gives CASSVDGSRRGYTF. The whole variable domain, remainder taken from reference TRBV7-2 and TRBJ1-2, is GAGVSQSPSNKVTEKGKDVELRCDPISGHTALYWYRQSLGQGLEFLIYFQGNSAPDKSGLPSDRFSAERTGGSVSTLTIQRTQQEDSAVYLCASSVDGSRRGYTFGSGTRLTVV.

V gene TRBV29-1 combines with J gene TRBJ2-1, with 12 bases identical to TRBD2. The germline gives CDR1 SQVTM, CDR2 ANQGSEA. CDR3 size: 15 residues. J lost 7 bases, V lost 1 base, and 5 bases had no gene match. The CDR3 DNA reads TGCAGCGTTGAAGTCCGACTAGCGGGAGCTAATGAGCAGTTCTTC. Translation: CSVEVRLAGANEQFF.

The CDR3 here is CAWSGLAKNIQYF. The CDR3 DNA is TGTGCCTGGAGTGGCCTAGCCAAAAACATTCAGTACTTC. The chain employs TRBV30 and TRBJ2-4; D ambiguous. The ends were cut back, 1 base at V and 0 bases at J, with 4 bases in the middle. This CDR3 has 13 residues. Germline V gene sequence: CDR1 GTSNPN, CDR2 SVGIG (reference sequence).

V and J are TRBV18 and TRBJ1-5; weak D call: TRBD1 (5 bases). Trimming pared 3 bases from V and 7 bases from J, leaving 10 bases between. The CDR3 totals 13 residues. The germline V gene encodes CDR1 KGHSH and CDR2 LQKENI. The CDR3 loop is CASSPDKGQPQHF. The CDR3 coding sequence is TGTGCCAGCTCACCCGATAAGGGGCAGCCCCAGCATTTT.

This chain joins TRBV24-1 and TRBJ1-1; D uncertain. V was pared by 6 bases and J by 7 bases, with 14 bases between. The germline V gene has CDR1 KGHDR and CDR2 SFDVKD. This CDR3 has 13 amino acids. CDR3 region: CATSPTGLGEAFF. The CDR3 coding sequence is TGTGCCACCAGTCCCACTGGATTGGGTGAAGCTTTCTTT.

V usage is TRBV7-2 and J usage is TRBJ2-3, with 8 bases fitting TRBD1. The J segment lost 7 bases and the V segment lost 1 base, leaving 10 bases of the junction unmatched. This CDR3 is 16 amino acids long. Per germline, CDR1 SGHTA and CDR2 FQGNSA. For the CDR3, the DNA is TGTGCCAGCAGCTTAGGGGTAGGACAGGGCGAGAATACGCAGTATTTT. This codes for CASSLGVGQGENTQYF.

The chain couples TRBV6-5 to TRBJ1-5, with D perhaps TRBD1 (5 bases). The CDR3 sequence is 14 residues long. V was trimmed by 4 bases and J by 4 bases, leaving 11 bases between them. Germline assignment: CDR1 MNHEY and CDR2 SVGAGI. The CDR3 DNA sequence: TGTGCCAGCAGTTGGGGACCGCTGAATCAGCCCCAGCATTTT. It translates to CASSWGPLNQPQHF.

The chain combines TRBV6-5 with TRBJ1-1, with D maybe TRBD1 (5 bases). The CDR3 has 12 amino acids. Germline V lookup: CDR1 MNHEY, CDR2 SVGAGI. Trimming removed 10 bases at V and 7 bases at J, with 16 bases between. The CDR3 DNA reads TGTGCCACCTGGGACTTCGGTGATGAAGCTTTCTTT. Its protein product is CATWDFGDEAFF.

This rearrangement joins TRBV28 to TRBJ2-1, with 11 positions matching TRBD1. Trimming removed 5 bases from V and 6 bases from J; junction bases left unmatched: 9. The length of the CDR3 is 16 residues. CDR1 is MDHEN and CDR2 is SYDVKM in the germline V gene. The CDR3 reads CASSRPVGQGANEQFF. CDR3 nucleotide sequence: TGTGCCAGCAGTCGCCCGGTCGGACAGGGGGCCAATGAGCAGTTCTTC.